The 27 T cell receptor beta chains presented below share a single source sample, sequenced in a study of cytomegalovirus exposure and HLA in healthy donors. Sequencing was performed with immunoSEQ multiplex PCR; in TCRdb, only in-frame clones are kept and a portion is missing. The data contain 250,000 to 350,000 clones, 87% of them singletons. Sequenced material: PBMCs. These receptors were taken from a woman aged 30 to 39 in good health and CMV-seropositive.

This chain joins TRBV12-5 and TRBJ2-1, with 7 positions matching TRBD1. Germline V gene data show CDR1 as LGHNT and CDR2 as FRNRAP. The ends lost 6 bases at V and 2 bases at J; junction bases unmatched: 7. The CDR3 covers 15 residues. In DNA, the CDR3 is TGTGCTAGTGGCTCCTCGGGACAGACCTACAATGAGCAGTTCTTC. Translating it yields CASGSSGQTYNEQFF.

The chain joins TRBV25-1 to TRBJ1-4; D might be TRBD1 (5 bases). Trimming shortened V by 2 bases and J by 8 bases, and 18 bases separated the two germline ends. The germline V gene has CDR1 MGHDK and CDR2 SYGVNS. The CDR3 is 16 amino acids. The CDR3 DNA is TGTGCCAGCAGTGAACTCGGTTTGGGGCCATTCGAAAAACTGTTTTTT. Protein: CASSELGLGPFEKLFF.

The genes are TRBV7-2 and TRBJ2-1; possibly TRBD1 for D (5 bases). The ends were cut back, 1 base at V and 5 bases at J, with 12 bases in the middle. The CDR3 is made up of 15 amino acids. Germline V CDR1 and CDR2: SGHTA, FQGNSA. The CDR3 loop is CASSLDRRRHNEQFF. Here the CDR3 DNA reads TGTGCCAGCAGCTTAGACAGGAGAAGGCACAATGAGCAGTTCTTC.

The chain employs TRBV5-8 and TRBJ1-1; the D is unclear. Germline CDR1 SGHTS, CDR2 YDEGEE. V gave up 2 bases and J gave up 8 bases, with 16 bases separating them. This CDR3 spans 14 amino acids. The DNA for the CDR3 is TGTGCCAGCAGCTTCCCAGGCGCGATACCCGAAGCTTTCTTT. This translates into CASSFPGAIPEAFF.

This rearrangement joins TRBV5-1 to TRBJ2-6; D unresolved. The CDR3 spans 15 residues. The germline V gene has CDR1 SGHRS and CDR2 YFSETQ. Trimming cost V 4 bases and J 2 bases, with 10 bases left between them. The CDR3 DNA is TGCGCCAGCAGCCCCGGATTACCTGGGGCCAACGTCCTGACTTTC. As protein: CASSPGLPGANVLTF.

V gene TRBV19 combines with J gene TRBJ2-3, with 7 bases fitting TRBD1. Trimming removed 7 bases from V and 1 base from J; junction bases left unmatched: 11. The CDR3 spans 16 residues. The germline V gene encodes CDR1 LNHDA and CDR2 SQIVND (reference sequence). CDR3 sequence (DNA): TGTGCCAGTACCGCCAGACAGGGCCTTGGCACAGATACGCAGTATTTT. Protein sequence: CASTARQGLGTDTQYF. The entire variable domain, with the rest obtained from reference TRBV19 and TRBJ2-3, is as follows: DGGITQSPKYLFRKEGQNVTLSCEQNLNHDAMYWYRQDPGQGLRLIYYSQIVNDFQKGDIAEGYSVSREKKESFPLTVTSAQKNPTAFYLCASTARQGLGTDTQYFGPGTRLTVL.

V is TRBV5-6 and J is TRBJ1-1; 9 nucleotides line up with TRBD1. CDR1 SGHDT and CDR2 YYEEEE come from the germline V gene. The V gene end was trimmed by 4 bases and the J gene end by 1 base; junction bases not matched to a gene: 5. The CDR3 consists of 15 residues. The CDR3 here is CASSPWDRANTEAFF. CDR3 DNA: TGTGCCAGCAGCCCCTGGGACAGGGCGAACACTGAAGCTTTCTTT.

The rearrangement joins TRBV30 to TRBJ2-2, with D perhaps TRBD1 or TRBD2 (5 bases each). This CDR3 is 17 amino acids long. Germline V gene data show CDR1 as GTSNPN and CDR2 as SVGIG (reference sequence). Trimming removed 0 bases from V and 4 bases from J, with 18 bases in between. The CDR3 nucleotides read TGTGCCTGGAGTGTACAATGGGGGACCGCGGGCACCGGGGAGCTGTTTTTT. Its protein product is CAWSVQWGTAGTGELFF.

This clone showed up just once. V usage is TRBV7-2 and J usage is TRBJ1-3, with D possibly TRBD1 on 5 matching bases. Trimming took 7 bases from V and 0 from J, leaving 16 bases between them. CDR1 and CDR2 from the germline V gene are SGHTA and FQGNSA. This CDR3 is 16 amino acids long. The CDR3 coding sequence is TGTGCCAGCACCCTATGGGAGGGGCCCTCTGGAAACACCATATATTTT. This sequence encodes CASTLWEGPSGNTIYF. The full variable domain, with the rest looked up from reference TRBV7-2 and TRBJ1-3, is GAGVSQSPSNKVTEKGKDVELRCDPISGHTALYWYRQSLGQGLEFLIYFQGNSAPDKSGLPSDRFSAERTGGSVSTLTIQRTQQEDSAVYLCASTLWEGPSGNTIYFGEGSWLTVV.

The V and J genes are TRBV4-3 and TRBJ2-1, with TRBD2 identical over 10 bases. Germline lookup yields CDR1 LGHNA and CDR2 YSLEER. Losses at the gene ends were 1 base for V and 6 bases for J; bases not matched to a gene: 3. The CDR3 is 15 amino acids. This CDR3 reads CASSQAAGGPNEQFF. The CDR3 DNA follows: TGCGCCAGCAGCCAAGCAGCGGGGGGGCCCAATGAGCAGTTCTTC.

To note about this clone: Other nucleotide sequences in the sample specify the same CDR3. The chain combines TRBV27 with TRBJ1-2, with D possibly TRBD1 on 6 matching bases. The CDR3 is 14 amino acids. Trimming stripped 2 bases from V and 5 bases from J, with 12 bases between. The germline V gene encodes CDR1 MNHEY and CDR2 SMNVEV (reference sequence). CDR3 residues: CASSLTGGGYGYTF. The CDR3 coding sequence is TGTGCCAGCAGTTTAACGGGGGGCGGGTATGGCTACACCTTC.

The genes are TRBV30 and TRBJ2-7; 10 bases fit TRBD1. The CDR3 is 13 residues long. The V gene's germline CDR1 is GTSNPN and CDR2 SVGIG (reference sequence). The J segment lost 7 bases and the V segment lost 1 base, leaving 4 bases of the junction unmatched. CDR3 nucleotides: TGTGCCTGGAGTGGACAGGGGGCAAGAGAGCAGTACTTC. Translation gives CAWSGQGAREQYF. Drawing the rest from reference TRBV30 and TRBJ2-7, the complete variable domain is SQTIHQWPATLVQPVGSPLSLECTVEGTSNPNLYWYRQAAGRGLQLLFYSVGIGQISSEVPQNLSASRPQDRQFILSSKKLLLSDSGFYLCAWSGQGAREQYFGPGTRLTVT.

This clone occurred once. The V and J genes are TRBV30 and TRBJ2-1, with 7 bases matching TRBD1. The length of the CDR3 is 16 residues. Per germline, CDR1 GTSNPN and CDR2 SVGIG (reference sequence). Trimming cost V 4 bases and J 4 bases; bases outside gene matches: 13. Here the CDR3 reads CAWKLRDRGSYNEQFF. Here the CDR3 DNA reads TGTGCCTGGAAACTCCGGGACAGAGGTTCTTACAATGAGCAGTTCTTC.

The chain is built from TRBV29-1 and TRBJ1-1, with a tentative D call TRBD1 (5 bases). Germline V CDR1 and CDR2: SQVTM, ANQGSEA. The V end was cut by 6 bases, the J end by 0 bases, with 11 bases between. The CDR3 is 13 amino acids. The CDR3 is CSVWTNMNTEAFF. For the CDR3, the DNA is TGCAGCGTCTGGACAAATATGAACACTGAAGCTTTCTTT. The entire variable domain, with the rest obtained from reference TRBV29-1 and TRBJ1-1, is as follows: SAVISQKPSRDICQRGTSLTIQCQVDSQVTMMFWYRQQPGQSLTLIATANQGSEATYESGFVIDKFPISRPNLTFSTLTVSNMSPEDSSIYLCSVWTNMNTEAFFGQGTRLTVV.

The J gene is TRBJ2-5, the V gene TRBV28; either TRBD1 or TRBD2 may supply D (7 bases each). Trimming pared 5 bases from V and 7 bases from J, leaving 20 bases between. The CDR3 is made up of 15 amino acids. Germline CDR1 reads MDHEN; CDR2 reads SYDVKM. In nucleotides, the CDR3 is TGTGCCAGCAGTCCCCAGGGGGGGGCCACGTGGACCCAGTACTTC. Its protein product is CASSPQGGATWTQYF.

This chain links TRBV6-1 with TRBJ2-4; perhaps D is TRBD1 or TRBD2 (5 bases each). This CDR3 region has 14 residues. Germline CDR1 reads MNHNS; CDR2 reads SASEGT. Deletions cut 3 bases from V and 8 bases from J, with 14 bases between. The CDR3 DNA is TGTGCCAGCAGTGAGGGATTTCAGGGAGACATTCAGTACTTC. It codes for CASSEGFQGDIQYF.

CDR3 coding DNA: TGTGCCAGCAGCTTGGGACGGATGAACACTGAAGCTTTCTTT. Protein product: CASSLGRMNTEAFF. The rearrangement uses TRBV11-2 and TRBJ1-1, with a possible D match to TRBD1 (5 bases). The length of the CDR3 is 14 residues. CDR1 and CDR2 (germline): SGHAT, FQNNGV. Trimming left V 3 bases short and J 0 bases short, with 8 bases between.

The CDR3 region is CASTLTGRTNYGYTF. CDR3 coding DNA: TGTGCCAGTACCCTGACCGGCAGGACTAACTATGGCTACACCTTC. J is TRBJ1-2 and V is TRBV19; D unresolved. The CDR3 contains 15 residues. V shed 7 bases and J shed 0 bases, with 15 bases lying between them. The germline V gene encodes CDR1 LNHDA and CDR2 SQIVND (reference sequence).

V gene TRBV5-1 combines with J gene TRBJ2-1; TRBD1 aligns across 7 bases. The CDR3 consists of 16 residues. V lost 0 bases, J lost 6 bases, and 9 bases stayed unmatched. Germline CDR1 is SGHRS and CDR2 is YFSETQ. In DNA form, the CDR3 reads TGCGCCAGCAGCTTGGGGTCGGCAGGGGGAAGCAATGAGCAGTTCTTC. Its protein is CASSLGSAGGSNEQFF.

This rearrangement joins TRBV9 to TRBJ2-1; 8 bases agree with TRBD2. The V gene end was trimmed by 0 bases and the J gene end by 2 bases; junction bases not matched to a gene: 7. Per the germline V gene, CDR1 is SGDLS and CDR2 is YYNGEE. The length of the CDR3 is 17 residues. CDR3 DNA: TGTGCCAGCAGCGTAGGCCAGCGGGGGTTAACCTACAATGAGCAGTTCTTC. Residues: CASSVGQRGLTYNEQFF.

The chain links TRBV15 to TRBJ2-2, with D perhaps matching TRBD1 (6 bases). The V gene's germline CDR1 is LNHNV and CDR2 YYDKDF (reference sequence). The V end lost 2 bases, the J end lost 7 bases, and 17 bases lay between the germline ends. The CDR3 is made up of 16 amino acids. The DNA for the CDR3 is TGTGCCACCAGCAGAACAGGGTCCCGACTCAGCGGGGAGCTGTTTTTT. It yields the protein CATSRTGSRLSGELFF. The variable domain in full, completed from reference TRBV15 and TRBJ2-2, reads DAMVIQNPRYQVTQFGKPVTLSCSQTLNHNVMYWYQQKSSQAPKLLFHYYDKDFNNEADTPDNFQSRRPNTSFCFLDIRSPGLGDTAMYLCATSRTGSRLSGELFFGEGSRLTVL.

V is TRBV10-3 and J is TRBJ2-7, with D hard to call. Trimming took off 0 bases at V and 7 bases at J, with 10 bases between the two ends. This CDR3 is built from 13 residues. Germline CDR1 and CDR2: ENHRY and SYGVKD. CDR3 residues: CAISESPWVEQYF. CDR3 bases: TGTGCCATCAGTGAGTCTCCATGGGTAGAGCAGTACTTC.

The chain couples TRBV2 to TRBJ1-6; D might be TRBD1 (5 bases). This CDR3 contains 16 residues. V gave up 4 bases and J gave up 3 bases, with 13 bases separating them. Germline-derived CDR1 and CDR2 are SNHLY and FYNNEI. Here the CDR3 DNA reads TGTGCCAGCAGTGCAAGGGGTCGGAACTATAATTCACCCCTCCACTTT. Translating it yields CASSARGRNYNSPLHF.

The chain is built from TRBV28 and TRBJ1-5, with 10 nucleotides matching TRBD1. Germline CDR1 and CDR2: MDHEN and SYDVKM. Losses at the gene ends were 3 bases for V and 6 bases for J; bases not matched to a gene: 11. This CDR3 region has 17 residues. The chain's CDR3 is CASSFAGTGVYIQPQHF. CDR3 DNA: TGTGCCAGCAGTTTCGCCGGGACAGGGGTATATATTCAGCCCCAGCATTTT.

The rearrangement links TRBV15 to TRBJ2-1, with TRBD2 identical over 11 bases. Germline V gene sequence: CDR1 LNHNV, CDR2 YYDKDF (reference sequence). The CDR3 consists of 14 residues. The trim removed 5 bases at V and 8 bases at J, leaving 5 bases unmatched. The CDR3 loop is CATSGSGRVDEQFF. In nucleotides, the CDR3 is TGTGCCACCAGCGGTAGCGGGAGGGTTGATGAGCAGTTCTTC.

This CDR3 reads CASSLVEPSATIYF. DNA for the CDR3: TGCGCCAGCAGCTTGGTAGAGCCCTCGGCCACCATATATTTT. The chain couples TRBV5-1 to TRBJ1-3; D is ambiguous. The V end was cut by 0 bases, the J end by 9 bases, with 13 bases between. The length of the CDR3 is 14 residues. Germline V lookup: CDR1 SGHRS, CDR2 YFSETQ. The complete variable domain, with remaining parts taken from reference TRBV5-1 and TRBJ1-3, reads KAGVTQTPRYLIKTRGQQVTLSCSPISGHRSVSWYQQTPGQGLQFLFEYFSETQRNKGNFPGRFSGRQFSNSRSEMNVSTLELGDSALYLCASSLVEPSATIYFGEGSWLTVV.

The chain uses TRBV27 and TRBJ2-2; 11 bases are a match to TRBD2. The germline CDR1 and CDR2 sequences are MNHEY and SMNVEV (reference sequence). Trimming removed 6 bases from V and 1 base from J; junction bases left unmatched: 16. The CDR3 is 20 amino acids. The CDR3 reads CASSGPAPGLAERNTGELFF. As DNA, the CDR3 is TGTGCCAGCAGCGGCCCCGCCCCGGGACTAGCGGAAAGGAACACCGGGGAGCTGTTTTTT.